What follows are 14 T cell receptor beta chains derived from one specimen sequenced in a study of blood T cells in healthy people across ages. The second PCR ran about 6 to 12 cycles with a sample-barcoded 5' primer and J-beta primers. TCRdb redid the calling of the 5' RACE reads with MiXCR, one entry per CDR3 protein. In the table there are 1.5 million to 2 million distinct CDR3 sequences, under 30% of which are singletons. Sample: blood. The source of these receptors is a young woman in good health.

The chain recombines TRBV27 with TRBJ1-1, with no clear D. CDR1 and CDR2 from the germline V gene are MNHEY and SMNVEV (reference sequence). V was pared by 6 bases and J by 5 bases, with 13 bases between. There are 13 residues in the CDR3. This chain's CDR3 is CASRPGGMTEAFF. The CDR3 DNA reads TGTGCCAGCAGGCCCGGAGGGATGACTGAAGCTTTCTTT.

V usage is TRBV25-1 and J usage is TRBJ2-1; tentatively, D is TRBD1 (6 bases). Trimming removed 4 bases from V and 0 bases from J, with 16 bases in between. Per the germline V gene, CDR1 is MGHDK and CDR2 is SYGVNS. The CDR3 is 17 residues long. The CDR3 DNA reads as TGTGCCAGCAGTGGCCCCGGACAGCCGAGCTCCTACAATGAGCAGTTCTTC. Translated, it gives CASSGPGQPSSYNEQFF. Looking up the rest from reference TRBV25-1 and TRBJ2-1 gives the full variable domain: EADIYQTPRYLVIGTGKKITLECSQTMGHDKMYWYQQDPGMELHLIHYSYGVNSTEKGDLSSESTVSRIRTEHFPLTLESARPSHTSQYLCASSGPGQPSSYNEQFFGPGTRLTVL.

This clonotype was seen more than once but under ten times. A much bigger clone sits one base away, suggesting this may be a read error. Here the CDR3 DNA reads TGTGCCGGCAGCTGGGACGGAGCCTACGAGCAGTACTTC. Its translation is CAGSWDGAYEQYF. V and J are TRBV7-9 and TRBJ2-7; tentatively, D is TRBD1 or TRBD2 (5 bases each). This CDR3 has 13 residues. Germline CDR1 reads SEHNR; CDR2 reads FQNEAQ (reference sequence). Full variable domain (missing parts from reference TRBV7-9 and TRBJ2-7): DTGVSQNPRHKITKRGQNVTFRCDPISEHNRLYWYRQTLGQGPEFLTYFQNEAQLEKSRLLSDRFSAERPKGSFSTLEIQRTEQGDSAMYLCAGSWDGAYEQYFGPGTRLTVT.

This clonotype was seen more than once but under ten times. The CDR3 sequence: CASSYSSRSSNQPQHF. CDR3 DNA sequence: TGTGCCAGCAGTTACTCGAGCAGGAGTAGCAATCAGCCCCAGCATTTT. The V and J genes are TRBV6-5 and TRBJ1-5; D unclear. Trimming removed 0 bases from V and 0 bases from J, with 9 bases in between. Germline lookup yields CDR1 MNHEY and CDR2 SVGAGI. The CDR3 extends over 16 amino acids.

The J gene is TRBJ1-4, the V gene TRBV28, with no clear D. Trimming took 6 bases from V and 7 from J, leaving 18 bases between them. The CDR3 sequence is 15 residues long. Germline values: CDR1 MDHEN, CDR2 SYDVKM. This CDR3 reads CASRSNAWKGEKLFF. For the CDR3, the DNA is TGTGCCAGCAGGAGCAACGCGTGGAAGGGTGAAAAACTGTTTTTT. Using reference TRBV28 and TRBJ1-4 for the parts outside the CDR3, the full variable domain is DVKVTQSSRYLVKRTGEKVFLECVQDMDHENMFWYRQDPGLGLRLIYFSYDVKMKEKGDIPEGYSVSREKKERFSLILESASTNQTSMYLCASRSNAWKGEKLFFGSGTQLSVL.

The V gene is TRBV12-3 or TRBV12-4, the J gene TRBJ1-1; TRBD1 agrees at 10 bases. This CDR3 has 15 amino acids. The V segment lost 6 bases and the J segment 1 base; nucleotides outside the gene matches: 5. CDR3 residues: CASRGTGAGNTEAFF. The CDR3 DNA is TGTGCCAGCAGGGGGACAGGGGCCGGGAACACTGAAGCTTTCTTT.

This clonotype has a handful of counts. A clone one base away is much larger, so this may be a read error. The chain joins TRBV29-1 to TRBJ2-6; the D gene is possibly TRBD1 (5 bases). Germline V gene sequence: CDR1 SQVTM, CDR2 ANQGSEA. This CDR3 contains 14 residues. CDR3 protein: CSVGRNSGANALTF. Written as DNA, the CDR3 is TGCAGCGTTGGACGGAACTCTGGGGCCAACGCCCTGACTTTC.

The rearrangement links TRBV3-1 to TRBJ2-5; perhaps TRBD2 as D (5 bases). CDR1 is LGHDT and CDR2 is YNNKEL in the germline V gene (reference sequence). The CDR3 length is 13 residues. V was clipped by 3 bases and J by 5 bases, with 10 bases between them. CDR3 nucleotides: TGTGCCAGCAGCCATGGAGGTTGGGAGACCCAGTACTTC. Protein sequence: CASSHGGWETQYF.

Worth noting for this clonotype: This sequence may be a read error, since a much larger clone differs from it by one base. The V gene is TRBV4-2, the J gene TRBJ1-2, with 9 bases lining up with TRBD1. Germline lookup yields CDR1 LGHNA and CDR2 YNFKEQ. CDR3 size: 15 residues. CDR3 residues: CASSPGQGANYDYTF. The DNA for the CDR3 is TGTGCCAGCAGCCCGGGACAGGGTGCTAACTATGACTACACCTTC.

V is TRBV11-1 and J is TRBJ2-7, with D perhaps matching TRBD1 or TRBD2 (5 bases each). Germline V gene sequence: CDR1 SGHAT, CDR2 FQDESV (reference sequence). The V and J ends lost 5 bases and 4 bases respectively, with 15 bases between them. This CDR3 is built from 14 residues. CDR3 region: CASSPSRVSYEQYF. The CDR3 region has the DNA TGTGCCAGCAGCCCTAGCAGGGTTTCGTACGAGCAGTACTTC. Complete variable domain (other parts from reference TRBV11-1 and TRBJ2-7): EAEVAQSPRYKITEKSQAVAFWCDPISGHATLYWYRQILGQGPELLVQFQDESVVDDSQLPKDRFSAERLKGVDSTLKIQPAELGDSAMYLCASSPSRVSYEQYFGPGTRLTVT.

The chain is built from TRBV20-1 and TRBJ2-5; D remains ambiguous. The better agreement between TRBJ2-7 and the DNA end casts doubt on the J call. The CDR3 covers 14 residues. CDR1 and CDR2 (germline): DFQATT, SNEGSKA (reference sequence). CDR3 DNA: TGCAGTGCTAGAGAGATGGGGTGGGTGGACGAGCAGTACTTC. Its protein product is CSAREMGWVDEQYF.

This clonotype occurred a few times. The CDR3 coding sequence is TGTGCCACCAGCAGAGAGGGCGGACAGGGCCGACGGGGGGAAAAACTGTTTTTT. Translated: CATSREGGQGRRGEKLFF. The rearrangement uses TRBV15 and TRBJ1-4; 8 nucleotides align to TRBD1. This CDR3 contains 18 residues. V trimming: 0 bases; J trimming: 8 bases; junction bases outside the gene matches: 14. CDR1 is LNHNV, CDR2 YYDKDF, per germline (reference sequence).

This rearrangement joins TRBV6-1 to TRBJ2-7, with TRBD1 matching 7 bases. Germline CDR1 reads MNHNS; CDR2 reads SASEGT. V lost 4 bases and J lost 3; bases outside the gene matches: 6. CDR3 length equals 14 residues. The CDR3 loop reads CASSGRQGIYEQYF. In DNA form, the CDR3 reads TGTGCCAGCAGTGGACGACAGGGAATCTACGAGCAGTACTTC.

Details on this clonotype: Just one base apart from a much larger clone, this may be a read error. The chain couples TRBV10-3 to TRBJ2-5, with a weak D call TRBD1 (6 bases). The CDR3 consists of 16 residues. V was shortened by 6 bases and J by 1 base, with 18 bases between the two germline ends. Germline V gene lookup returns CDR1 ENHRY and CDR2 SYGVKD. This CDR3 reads CAIRGKLDRFQETQYF. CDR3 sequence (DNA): TGTGCCATCAGAGGAAAGCTCGACAGGTTCCAAGAGACCCAGTACTTC.